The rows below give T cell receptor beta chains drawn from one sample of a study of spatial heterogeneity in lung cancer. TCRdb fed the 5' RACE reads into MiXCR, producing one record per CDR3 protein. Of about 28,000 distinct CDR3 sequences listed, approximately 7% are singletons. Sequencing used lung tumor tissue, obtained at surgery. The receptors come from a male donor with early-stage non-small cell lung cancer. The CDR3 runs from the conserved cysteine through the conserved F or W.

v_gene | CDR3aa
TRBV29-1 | CSVGTTNNEQFF
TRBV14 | CASSQGYVSGETQYF
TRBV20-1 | CSAPFPGGDEQYF
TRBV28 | CASSLVGRSNTGELFF
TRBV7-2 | CASSLAGTPNSGANVLTF
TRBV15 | CATSRDGREYNEQFF
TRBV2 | CASTPAAGGTDTQYF
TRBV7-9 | CAIAGNSPLHF
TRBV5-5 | CASSLEWRSNEKLFF
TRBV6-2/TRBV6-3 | CASSPRGSGNQPQHF
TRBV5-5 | CASSLGRGNQPQHF
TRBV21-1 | CASSKSASGVLTF
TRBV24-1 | CATSGRDRNYGYTF
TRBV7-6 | CASSLSGTGWSDEQFF
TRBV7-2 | CASSFRQGDYEQYF
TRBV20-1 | CSAQGDPSMNTEAFF
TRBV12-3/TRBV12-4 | CGVSLNYGYTF
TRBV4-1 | CASSQEGAANYGYTF
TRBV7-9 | CASSLERSSYNEQFF
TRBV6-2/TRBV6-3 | CASLGAEAGGPTGELFF
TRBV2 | CASSSGTGGTGELFF
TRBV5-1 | CASSKQTRTGQETQYF
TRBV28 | CASSSLGDSYEQYF